These 16 T cell receptor beta chains were all obtained from the same sample, sequenced in a study of shared clonotypes between healthy human individuals. Using immunoSEQ multiplex PCR, the repertoire was profiled, and TCRdb retains in-frame clones only, with some absent. Of 2 million to 2.5 million clones in the sample, over 85% were seen once. The sample consisted of naive CD4+ T cells from PBMCs. Documented subset: CD45RA+ positively selected. These receptors all come from a man aged 18 to 29 in good health. Some clones in this sample may be carry-over from other donors' samples.

This chain joins TRBV29-1 and TRBJ2-7; D tentatively fits TRBD1 or TRBD2 (5 bases each). Germline lookup yields CDR1 SQVTM and CDR2 ANQGSEA. The V end was cut by 7 bases, the J end by 0 bases, with 13 bases between. The CDR3 totals 13 residues. DNA for the CDR3: TGCAGCGCTTACGGGACGACCTCCTACGAGCAGTACTTC. It translates to CSAYGTTSYEQYF.

This chain connects TRBV5-6 to TRBJ1-1; a weak D match, TRBD1 (6 bases). This CDR3 spans 18 amino acids. Trimming shortened V by 1 base and J by 0 bases, and 19 bases separated the two germline ends. CDR1 and CDR2 from the germline V gene are SGHDT and YYEEEE. The CDR3 DNA is TGTGCCAGCAGCTTGCGCCCCCCCGGGGGCTTAATGAACACTGAAGCTTTCTTT. This encodes CASSLRPPGGLMNTEAFF.

This clone was seen once. The genes are TRBV7-9 and TRBJ2-7, with D tentatively TRBD1 (6 bases). There are 14 residues in the CDR3. The V end lost 4 bases, the J end lost 6 bases, and 16 bases lay between the germline ends. Germline CDR1 reads SEHNR; CDR2 reads FQNEAQ (reference sequence). CDR3 DNA: TGTGCCAGCAGCTATGGACCACAGGGCGCCGAGCAGTACTTC. Amino acid sequence: CASSYGPQGAEQYF.

The chain is built from TRBV27 and TRBJ1-2; 9 bases map to TRBD1. In germline, CDR1 is MNHEY, CDR2 SMNVEV (reference sequence). The junction had 3 bases not matched to a gene; V was cut back by 6 bases and J by 4 bases. The CDR3 spans 13 residues. The CDR3 DNA sequence: TGTGCCAGCAGGCGGACAGGGGTCTATGGCTACACCTTC. It encodes CASRRTGVYGYTF.

This chain joins TRBV30 and TRBJ2-7; 7 bases are a match to TRBD1. V was pared by 2 bases and J by 2 bases, with 6 bases of the junction left unmatched. The CDR3 contains 14 residues. CDR1 and CDR2 from the germline V gene are GTSNPN and SVGIG (reference sequence). CDR3 region: CAWSRDRVAYEQYF. In DNA, the CDR3 is TGTGCCTGGAGTAGAGACAGGGTTGCCTACGAGCAGTACTTC. The variable domain in full, with the rest retrieved from reference TRBV30 and TRBJ2-7, is SQTIHQWPATLVQPVGSPLSLECTVEGTSNPNLYWYRQAAGRGLQLLFYSVGIGQISSEVPQNLSASRPQDRQFILSSKKLLLSDSGFYLCAWSRDRVAYEQYFGPGTRLTVT.

This chain connects TRBV7-2 to TRBJ2-3; 8 nucleotides align to TRBD2. With 4 bases clipped from V and 1 base from J, the junction kept 4 bases outside the gene matches. Germline CDR1 is SGHTA and CDR2 is FQGNSA. CDR3 length: 15 residues. DNA of the CDR3: TGTGCCAGCAGCTCGAGCGGGAGAGGCACAGATACGCAGTATTTT. Translated, it gives CASSSSGRGTDTQYF.

Concerning this clone: This CDR3 is also generated by other DNA sequences in the sample. The chain couples TRBV18 to TRBJ2-3; 11 bases are a match to TRBD2. The CDR3 runs 15 residues. Germline values: CDR1 KGHSH, CDR2 LQKENI. V shed 3 bases, J shed 2 bases, and the junction held 1 base outside the gene matches. The CDR3 DNA reads as TGTGCCAGCTCACCGGGACTAGCGGTCACAGATACGCAGTATTTT. Translation: CASSPGLAVTDTQYF.

Concerning this clone itself: Other DNA sequences of this sample code for an identical CDR3. The chain recombines TRBV7-8 with TRBJ2-3; D gene ambiguous. Germline values: CDR1 SGHVS, CDR2 FQNEAQ. This CDR3 spans 12 amino acids. V shed 2 bases and J shed 3 bases, with 3 bases lying between them. The CDR3 DNA reads TGTGCCAGCAGCTTATTAACAGATACGCAGTATTTT. Translation gives CASSLLTDTQYF.

This clone showed up just once. In the same sample, other DNA sequences code for this CDR3. This rearrangement joins TRBV20-1 to TRBJ2-3; D is uncertain. The CDR3 sequence is 11 residues long. Germline CDR1 reads DFQATT; CDR2 reads SNEGSKA (reference sequence). Trimming took off 6 bases at V and 6 bases at J, with 10 bases between the two ends. The CDR3 DNA reads as TGCAGTGCGGGAAGACCGGATACGCAGTATTTT. The encoded protein is CSAGRPDTQYF.

This rearrangement joins TRBV7-3 to TRBJ2-3; D remains unclear. The germline V gene encodes CDR1 SGHTA and CDR2 FQGTGA. V shed 5 bases and J shed 1 base, with 10 bases lying between them. The CDR3 has 14 amino acids. CDR3 DNA: TGTGCCAGCAGCGCCCAGACCGGCACAGATACGCAGTATTTT. This codes for CASSAQTGTDTQYF.

This sequence joins TRBV10-3 and TRBJ2-7; TRBD1 matches 7 bases. CDR3 length: 14 residues. With V trimmed by 11 bases and J by 0 bases, 10 bases remained unmatched. Germline V gives CDR1 ENHRY, CDR2 SYGVKD. In DNA form, the CDR3 reads TGTGCCCCTCAAGGGGGCCGATACTCCTACGAGCAGTACTTC. It translates to CAPQGGRYSYEQYF.

This clone has just one count. V is TRBV5-1 and J is TRBJ2-7; 10 bases are a match to TRBD2. CDR3 length: 17 amino acids. Per the germline V gene, CDR1 is SGHRS and CDR2 is YFSETQ. After removal of 0 bases from V and 4 bases from J, the junction contained 10 bases not matched to a gene. The CDR3 coding sequence is TGCGCCAGCAGCTTGGCGAGTGCTAGCGGGAGTTGGTACGAGCAGTACTTC. Translating gives CASSLASASGSWYEQYF.

This clone was picked up one time. This chain uses TRBV2 with TRBJ1-6, with TRBD1 matching over 8 bases. Germline-derived CDR1 and CDR2 are SNHLY and FYNNEI. V gave up 6 bases and J gave up 8 bases; unmatched junction bases: 3. The CDR3 contains 13 residues. DNA for the CDR3: TGTGCCAGCAGGGACAGGGCCCATTCACCCCTCCACTTT. As protein: CASRDRAHSPLHF.

DNA of the CDR3: TGTGCCAGCAGTCGGACAGGGCAGTTCGAGCAGTACTTC. It codes for CASSRTGQFEQYF. The J gene is TRBJ2-7, the V gene TRBV6-5; TRBD1 agrees at 8 bases. Trimming took 5 bases from V and 6 from J; bases not matched to a gene: 6. The CDR3 contains 13 residues. Germline V gene lookup returns CDR1 MNHEY and CDR2 SVGAGI.

Turning to this clone: This sample includes further DNA sequences coding for the same CDR3. This rearrangement joins TRBV19 to TRBJ2-5; possibly TRBD1 for D (5 bases). The CDR3 is made up of 14 amino acids. V lost 3 bases to trimming and J lost 2 bases, with 10 bases between them. The germline V gene has CDR1 LNHDA and CDR2 SQIVND (reference sequence). The CDR3 sequence is CASSMGRLQETQYF. CDR3 bases: TGTGCCAGTAGTATGGGGCGGCTTCAAGAGACCCAGTACTTC.

The chain links TRBV28 to TRBJ2-4; 9 bases match TRBD2. CDR1 MDHEN and CDR2 SYDVKM come from the germline V gene. The CDR3 extends over 16 amino acids. The V gene end was trimmed by 5 bases and the J gene end by 0 bases; junction bases not matched to a gene: 5. In DNA form, the CDR3 reads TGTGCCAGCAGTCCCCAGACTAGCGGAGCCAAAAACATTCAGTACTTC. Protein product: CASSPQTSGAKNIQYF.